Reported below is one TCR beta chain. Its antigen is not known. The entry originates in a study of OX40 agonist ivuxolimab in advanced cancers. As for the study in general: At doses from 0.01 to 10 mg/kg, patients were given intravenous ivuxolimab every 2 weeks. Recorded diagnoses for dose-escalation patients were hepatocellular carcinoma, melanoma, renal cell or head and neck cancer. Patients were roughly 83% male with ages roughly 20 to 85, mean around 58.

Germline V CDR1 and CDR2: SEHNR, FQNEAQ (reference sequence). The CDR3 extends over 19 amino acids. V was pared by 0 bases and J by 0 bases, with 9 bases of the junction left unmatched. Repertoires were generated with immunoSEQ multiplex PCR, while TCRdb's copy carries only in-frame clones and drops some. The repertoire holds some 70,000 clones, with under 90% as singletons. Study results and limitations: On average, CD8+ T cells had more expanded clones than CD4+.

The sequences come from CD4+ or CD8+ T cells sorted from blood, collected in a trial of the OX40 agonist ivuxolimab. This receptor was obtained from an adult with an advanced solid tumor such as melanoma, head and neck, liver or kidney cancer. The chain has TRBV7-9 and TRBJ2-2, with 8 bases aligning to TRBD1. The CDR3 loop reads CASSLARLQGVSNTGELFF. DNA of the CDR3: TGTGCCAGCAGCTTAGCTAGGTTACAGGGGGTATCGAACACCGGGGAGCTGTTTTTT.